The present TCR beta chain was sequenced within a study of T cells in Graves' hyperthyroidism and ophthalmopathy. Amplified TCR beta CDR3 regions came from RNA transcripts. The HTBI primer set was used in a first-round RT-PCR of the TCR CDR3. TCRdb reprocessed the multiplex PCR reads with MiXCR, giving one entry per CDR3 protein. The table includes a few hundred thousand distinct CDR3 sequences, 18% detected once. This clonotype showed up many times. V lost 6 bases, J lost 0 bases, and 5 bases stayed unmatched. The CDR3 spans 15 residues. Sequenced sample: blood. The chain has TRBV12-3 or TRBV12-4 and TRBJ2-3, with 8 bases lining up with TRBD2. This TCR derives from a woman in her forties with Graves' ophthalmopathy. CDR3 in amino acids: CASRPSGSSTDTQYF. For the CDR3, the DNA is TGTGCCAGCAGGCCTAGCGGGTCGAGCACAGATACGCAGTATTTT.